This is a list of T cell receptor beta chains from one sample in a study of tumor-infiltrating lymphocytes in primary liver carcinoma. One entry per CDR3 protein results from TCRdb running MiXCR on the multiplex PCR reads. The sample lists 150,000 to 200,000 distinct CDR3 sequences; less than 70% were seen once. Sequenced input: peripheral blood. The receptor set was obtained from a woman aged 60-75 years with primary liver carcinoma and hepatitis B virus infection. CDR3s include the opening cysteine and the closing phenylalanine or tryptophan. Each record gives: clone size, J gene, V gene, D gene, CDR3 protein, CDR3 DNA. The D gene is left open where the match is weak. Not all rows give a size; the values are once, few, many and, for expanded clones, a class.

NA,TRBJ2-5,TRBV24-1,NA,CATREGRGPGETQYF,TGTGCCACCAGGGAAGGCAGGGGTCCGGGCGAGACCCAGTACTTC
many,TRBJ2-2,TRBV5-8,NA,CASSLAWGTQNTGELFF,TGTGCCAGCAGCTTGGCTTGGGGGACTCAGAACACCGGGGAGCTGTTTTTT
NA,TRBJ2-1,TRBV29-1,TRBD2,CSASWTSGRGYEQSF,TGCAGCGCCAGCTGGACTAGCGGGAGGGGGTATGAGCAGTCCTTC
NA,TRBJ2-1,TRBV11-2,NA,CARSLESTLKNEQFF,TGTGCCAGAAGCTTAGAAAGTACCCTTAAGAATGAGCAGTTCTTC
once,TRBJ2-1,TRBV5-4,TRBD2,CANRQASGAPNEQFF,TGTGCCAACAGGCAGGCTAGCGGGGCCCCCAATGAGCAGTTCTTC
NA,TRBJ1-2,TRBV19,NA,CASMVRPGGYTF,TGTGCCAGTATGGTCAGGCCTGGTGGCTACACCTTC
NA,TRBJ2-3,TRBV6-5,TRBD2,CASSPSGACTDTQYF,TGTGCCAGCAGCCCCAGCGGGGCCTGCACAGATACGCAGTATTTT
few,TRBJ2-5,TRBV5-6,TRBD2,CASSSELILTSGRAGEETQYF,TGTGCCAGCAGCTCGGAACTAATACTAACCAGCGGGAGGGCCGGGGAGGAGACCCAGTACTTC
NA,TRBJ2-1,TRBV11-2,TRBD2,CASSLMREWGEQLF,TGTGCCAGCAGTTTAATGCGGGAGTGGGGTGAGCAGTTATTC
NA,TRBJ2-2,TRBV7-9,TRBD2,CASSQSGTRTGELFF,TGTGCCAGCAGCCAGAGCGGGACTCGTACCGGGGAGCTGTTTTTT
few,TRBJ2-2,TRBV5-1,NA,CASSLQGDGELFF,TGCGCCAGCAGCCTTCAGGGTGACGGGGAGCTGTTTTTT
many,TRBJ2-3,TRBV11-3,NA,CASSSGSARGLSADTQYF,TGTGCCAGCAGCTCGGGGTCGGCTCGAGGGCTATCGGCAGATACGCAGTATTTT
NA,TRBJ2-2,TRBV11-2,NA,CASSFSSTNTGELFF,TGTGCCAGCAGCTTCTCTAGCACAAACACCGGGGAGCTGTTTTTT
NA,TRBJ2-7,TRBV7-8,NA,CASRLVSQGYEQYF,TGTGCCAGTAGGTTAGTCAGCCAGGGCTACGAGCAGTACTTC
NA,TRBJ2-1,TRBV28,TRBD2,CASSARLAGGFNEQFF,TGTGCCAGCAGTGCCCGATTAGCGGGAGGTTTCAATGAGCAGTTCTTC